Sequencing of this T cell receptor (beta chain) was carried out in a study of T cell responses to AZD1222 COVID-19 vaccine. Germline CDR1 reads MNHEY; CDR2 reads SVGAGI. This CDR3 has 13 residues. Trimming left V 8 bases short and J 3 bases short, with 13 bases between. On this clone: Its target is unknown.

TCRdb's table, derived via immunoSEQ multiplex PCR, lists solely in-frame clones and lacks some. The table records about 180,000 clones, 75% to 90% of them present only once. Study conclusions and caveats: The CD4 TCRs associated with vaccination extended across spike and predominated at 160-218 and 743-854. Clonal diversity may have been underestimated in mostly white British donors. Increases in Spike-specific TCR breadth and depth were seen after two AZD1222 doses. Reportedly, close to half of spike-specific TCRs are directed against unmutated variant regions.

The sequence was collected from an adult who received the MenACWY meningococcal vaccine as a control. The source material was peripheral blood, sampled 28 days after the second dose of the MenACWY control vaccine. The J gene is TRBJ1-2, the V gene TRBV6-5; D remains ambiguous. The CDR3 region has the DNA TGTGCCAGCTGCCCTTCCGGGGACTATGGCTACACCTTC. Translated: CASCPSGDYGYTF.